This TCR beta chain originates from a study of regulatory T cells in long-lasting Graves disease. V shed 5 bases and J 7 bases; nucleotides not matched to a gene: 17. Germline CDR1 reads SEHNR; CDR2 reads FQNEAQ (reference sequence). The CDR3 length is 19 residues. CDR3-region Arm-PCR and iRepertoire HTBI primers produced the TCR beta libraries. TCRdb analysed the multiplex PCR reads with MiXCR anew, one entry per CDR3 protein. The sample lists 400,000 to 650,000 distinct CDR3 sequences, about 16% occurring once. This clonotype was observed at least ten times. The time point here: newly diagnosed GD, antithyroid drugs for less than 3 months. PBMC RNA served as the TCR library source. The sample was also linked to a second study, of T cells in Graves' hyperthyroidism and ophthalmopathy. In that study: Within blood appeared most thyroid clonotypes that had expanded above 0.001.

This chain joins TRBV7-9 and TRBJ1-4; 12 bases map to TRBD1. The source of this sequence is a middle-aged woman with Graves disease. The specimen comprised peripheral blood mononuclear cells (PBMCs), sampled at new diagnosis, from a patient treated with antithyroid drugs. CDR3 in amino acids: CASSPKRVPGQGAREKLFF. In DNA form, the CDR3 reads TGTGCCAGCAGCCCGAAAAGAGTCCCGGGACAGGGGGCGCGTGAAAAACTGTTTTTT.